This T cell receptor beta chain was sequenced in a study of blood T cells in healthy people across ages. Study at large: The template switching approach captured approximately one barcoded beta molecule for every two T cells.

It was with a sample-barcoded 5' primer and a J-beta primer mix that a second PCR of about 6 to 11 cycles was run. MiXCR, run by TCRdb on the 5' RACE reads, gives a single entry per CDR3 protein. Found here are approximately 1.5 million distinct CDR3 sequences, approximately 43% of them singletons; the top ten hold approximately 4%. Trimming pared 5 bases from V and 2 bases from J, leaving 12 bases between. This CDR3 has 14 residues. The germline gives CDR1 SEHNR, CDR2 FQNEAQ (reference sequence). Each sample yielded at least 6 million isolated PBMCs. This clonotype was sampled from a woman younger than 30 in good health. The sequenced material came from blood. The chain employs TRBV7-9 and TRBJ2-5, with no clear D. CDR3 region: CASSPTSRQETQYF. The CDR3 DNA reads as TGTGCCAGCAGCCCTACCAGCAGGCAAGAGACCCAGTACTTC.